These 4 T cell receptor beta chains were all obtained from the same sample, sequenced in a study of blood T cell repertoires in COVID-19. The method was immunoSEQ multiplex PCR; TCRdb's version includes in-frame clones alone and lacks a portion of them. The sample has approximately 180,000 clones; around 89% are singletons. Sequenced: peripheral blood. These receptors were taken from a man in his forties with active or convalescent COVID-19.

This clone was seen just once. The CDR3 loop is CASSTDREFEQFF. The DNA of the CDR3 is TGTGCCAGTAGTACGGACAGGGAGTTTGAGCAGTTCTTC. The chain has TRBV19 and TRBJ2-1; 8 bases agree with TRBD1. The germline gives CDR1 LNHDA, CDR2 SQIVND (reference sequence). The trim removed 4 bases at V and 9 bases at J, leaving 5 bases unmatched. The CDR3 spans 13 residues. Combining the CDR3 with reference TRBV19 and TRBJ2-1 gives the whole variable domain DGGITQSPKYLFRKEGQNVTLSCEQNLNHDAMYWYRQDPGQGLRLIYYSQIVNDFQKGDIAEGYSVSREKKESFPLTVTSAQKNPTAFYLCASSTDREFEQFFGPGTRLTVL.

V usage is TRBV2 and J usage is TRBJ1-6; the D is unclear. This CDR3 contains 15 residues. Germline V gives CDR1 SNHLY, CDR2 FYNNEI. The V end was cut by 0 bases, the J end by 8 bases, with 11 bases between. The CDR3 DNA is TGTGCCAGCAGTGAAGCAATGGCTTTGCATTCACCCCTCCACTTT. Translation: CASSEAMALHSPLHF.

The chain combines TRBV10-3 with TRBJ2-7; 11 positions match TRBD2. This CDR3 spans 22 amino acids. CDR1 is ENHRY, CDR2 SYGVKD, per germline. V lost 4 bases and J lost 1; bases outside the gene matches: 24. CDR3: CAISGGPRSSSGRSSTSYEQYF. The DNA for the CDR3 is TGTGCCATCAGTGGGGGCCCCCGGTCATCTAGCGGGAGGTCGAGTACGTCCTACGAGCAGTACTTC.

V gene TRBV9 combines with J gene TRBJ1-3; 7 nucleotides agree with TRBD1. V lost 3 bases and J lost 2; bases outside the gene matches: 14. Germline CDR1 reads SGDLS; CDR2 reads YYNGEE. CDR3 length equals 18 residues. CDR3: CASSADSGTAPAGNTIYF. In DNA form, the CDR3 reads TGTGCCAGCAGCGCCGATTCGGGGACAGCACCCGCTGGAAACACCATATATTTT.